This T cell receptor (beta chain) appears in the sequencing data of a study of shared clonotypes between healthy human individuals. As for the study in general: A couple of women and a few men aged 18 to 49 served as donors.

Using immunoSEQ multiplex PCR, the repertoire was profiled, and TCRdb retains in-frame clones only, with some absent. Here the sample spans under 1,100,000 clones, 70% to 80% being singletons. Healthy HIV-negative adults with no recent acute infections or vaccinations were recruited as donors. V dropped 2 bases and J dropped 4 bases, with 13 bases sitting between them. The CDR3 spans 15 residues. Per the germline V gene, CDR1 is SGHTA and CDR2 is FQGNSA. The rearrangement links TRBV7-2 to TRBJ2-3; D call uncertain. The specimen sequenced was memory CD4+ T cells sorted from blood. The subset was: CD45RA-negative fraction. The sequence was collected from a man aged 18 to 35 in good health. The CDR3 DNA is TGTGCCAGCAGCTTAAGCTGGGCGTTCCCAGATACGCAGTATTTT. This sequence encodes CASSLSWAFPDTQYF.